Each of the 19 T cell receptor beta chains below was sequenced from the same sample in a study of T cell responses to AZD1222 COVID-19 vaccine. The method was immunoSEQ multiplex PCR; TCRdb's version includes in-frame clones alone and lacks a portion of them. The sample includes about 150,000 clones, about 87% seen only once; the top ten take 8% to 10%. Sample: peripheral blood, taken 28 days after the second AZD1222 dose. These receptors all stem from an adult who received the AZD1222 COVID-19 vaccine.

The chain links TRBV4-1 to TRBJ2-7; 14 nucleotides agree with TRBD2. The CDR3 runs 17 residues. Trimming took 5 bases from V and 4 from J; bases not matched to a gene: 10. Germline V gene lookup returns CDR1 MGHRA and CDR2 YSYEKL. This CDR3 is CASSILPGTSGSYEQYF. Written as DNA, the CDR3 is TGCGCCAGCAGCATCCTTCCCGGGACTAGCGGGAGTTACGAGCAGTACTTC.

The chain uses TRBV7-4 and TRBJ2-7; D might be TRBD1 or TRBD2, each matching 5 bases. CDR3 length equals 15 residues. The germline V and J ends were trimmed by 4 bases and 5 bases, with 18 bases remaining between them. Germline V gene data show CDR1 as SGHVT and CDR2 as SQSDAQ. Here the CDR3 reads CASSCPGPWEHEQYF. CDR3 in DNA: TGTGCCAGCAGCTGTCCGGGACCCTGGGAGCACGAGCAGTACTTC.

The chain employs TRBV19 and TRBJ2-1; TRBD2 aligns across 13 bases. Trimming cost V 7 bases and J 5 bases; bases outside gene matches: 5. Germline lookup yields CDR1 LNHDA and CDR2 SQIVND (reference sequence). The CDR3 contains 15 residues. CDR3 protein: CASNLGLAGNNEQFF. CDR3 nucleotides: TGTGCCAGTAACTTGGGACTAGCGGGGAACAATGAGCAGTTCTTC.

A single count supports this clone. This rearrangement joins TRBV5-6 to TRBJ1-2; 9 bases are shared with TRBD1. Losses at the gene ends were 4 bases for V and 8 bases for J; bases not matched to a gene: 6. The CDR3 is 13 amino acids. The germline V gene encodes CDR1 SGHDT and CDR2 YYEEEE. The CDR3 spells CASSKQGARGYTF. The CDR3 nucleotides read TGTGCCAGCAGCAAACAGGGGGCGCGGGGCTACACCTTC.

The CDR3 region is CAARSSPQETQYF. The CDR3 DNA reads as TGTGCCGCCAGGTCCTCCCCTCAAGAGACCCAGTACTTC. This chain connects TRBV6-6 to TRBJ2-5; D is ambiguous. Germline V CDR1 and CDR2: MNHNY, SVGAGI (reference sequence). This CDR3 contains 13 residues. The V and J ends lost 11 bases and 2 bases respectively, with 15 bases between them.

The CDR3 loop reads CASSQVFGSNQPQHF. The CDR3 nucleotides read TGTGCCAGCAGCCAAGTCTTCGGAAGCAATCAGCCCCAGCATTTT. The chain uses TRBV3-1 (or the pseudogene TRBV3-2) and TRBJ1-5; D gene unclear. CDR1 and CDR2 from the germline V gene are LGHDT and YNNKEL (reference sequence). V dropped 1 base and J dropped 1 base, with 8 bases sitting between them. The CDR3 runs to 15 residues.

This chain uses TRBV28 with TRBJ1-2, with 9 bases aligning to TRBD1. V dropped 2 bases and J dropped 6; count of bases not matched to a gene: 7. The CDR3 spans 15 residues. Germline CDR1 reads MDHEN; CDR2 reads SYDVKM. The CDR3 DNA follows: TGTGCCAGCAGTTTAACAGGGGGCAGGAGGGATGGCTACACCTTC. Translation gives CASSLTGGRRDGYTF.

V and J are TRBV3-1 (or the pseudogene TRBV3-2) and TRBJ2-3; TRBD2 aligns across 10 bases. The V and J ends lost 3 bases and 1 base, in that order; junction bases with no gene match: 7. Germline loops: CDR1 LGHDT, CDR2 YNNKEL (reference sequence). The CDR3 runs to 17 residues. For the CDR3, the DNA is TGTGCCAGCAGCCAGAGTCTAGCGGGGGTGCGCACAGATACGCAGTATTTT. Protein sequence: CASSQSLAGVRTDTQYF.

This chain joins TRBV23-1 and TRBJ2-7; D call uncertain. TRBV23-1 is designated an ORF whose function remains uncertain. This CDR3 spans 14 amino acids. Between the trimmed V and J ends, which lost 0 bases and 3 bases, there was a span of 9 bases. The CDR3 reads CASSQSGRVYEQYF. The CDR3 nucleotides are TGCGCCAGCAGTCAATCAGGCAGAGTCTACGAGCAGTACTTC.

The chain is built from TRBV6-1 and TRBJ2-1; 9 bases align to TRBD2. There are 18 residues in the CDR3. Germline CDR1 is MNHNS and CDR2 is SASEGT. The trim removed 8 bases at V and 0 bases at J, leaving 14 bases unmatched. The DNA of the CDR3 is TGTGCCAGCGGTGGAACGGGACTAGCCCCCAGCTCCTACAATGAGCAGTTCTTC. This gives the protein CASGGTGLAPSSYNEQFF.

The chain links TRBV10-2 to TRBJ1-5; D is ambiguous. Germline CDR1 and CDR2: WSHSY and SAAADI. Between the trimmed V and J ends, which lost 7 bases and 3 bases, there was a span of 10 bases. This CDR3 spans 13 amino acids. CDR3 bases: TGCGCCAGCAAAAAATACTTCAATCAGCCCCAGCATTTT. Translation: CASKKYFNQPQHF.

The rearrangement links TRBV28 to TRBJ2-5; tentatively, D is TRBD1 (6 bases). The CDR3 contains 14 residues. CDR1 MDHEN and CDR2 SYDVKM come from the germline V gene. The germline V and J ends were trimmed by 5 bases and 5 bases, with 15 bases remaining between them. CDR3 nucleotides: TGTGCCAGCAGTCCATCAGGGGCCTGGGAGACCCAGTACTTC. Translating it yields CASSPSGAWETQYF.

V and J are TRBV5-1 and TRBJ1-5; possibly TRBD1 for D (5 bases). Trimming removed 0 bases at V and 0 bases at J, with 7 bases between. Germline V lookup: CDR1 SGHRS, CDR2 YFSETQ. There are 15 residues in the CDR3. This CDR3 is CASSLEGRSNQPQHF. CDR3 in DNA: TGCGCCAGCAGCTTGGAGGGGCGTAGCAATCAGCCCCAGCATTTT.

The rearrangement joins TRBV3-1 (or the pseudogene TRBV3-2) to TRBJ2-2, with 7 bases fitting TRBD2. V was pared by 4 bases and J by 7 bases, with 9 bases of the junction left unmatched. The germline gives CDR1 LGHDT, CDR2 YNNKEL (reference sequence). The CDR3 extends over 15 amino acids. The chain's CDR3 is CASSLRTSSVGELFF. The CDR3 nucleotides are TGTGCCAGCAGCCTACGGACTAGTTCGGTCGGGGAGCTGTTTTTT.

The rearrangement links TRBV28 to TRBJ2-7; 11 positions agree with TRBD1. V dropped 6 bases and J dropped 1; count of bases not matched to a gene: 2. This CDR3 spans 14 amino acids. Germline loops: CDR1 MDHEN, CDR2 SYDVKM. CDR3 coding DNA: TGTGCCAGCAGGGGGACAGGGGGTTCCTACGAGCAGTACTTC. This encodes CASRGTGGSYEQYF.

The rearrangement uses TRBV20-1 and TRBJ1-2; D is uncertain. Germline CDR1 is DFQATT and CDR2 is SNEGSKA (reference sequence). The CDR3 is made up of 9 amino acids. V lost 5 bases, J lost 6 bases, and 4 bases lay in between. CDR3 amino acids: CSAYNGYTF. DNA of the CDR3: TGCAGTGCTTACAATGGCTACACCTTC.

The gene calls are TRBV18 and TRBJ1-3, with D unclear. The CDR3 consists of 16 residues. Per germline, CDR1 KGHSH and CDR2 LQKENI. V was pared by 5 bases and J by 0 bases, with 14 bases between. CDR3 in amino acids: CASSDQTRDSGNTIYF. The CDR3 region has the DNA TGTGCCAGCTCAGACCAGACGAGGGACTCTGGAAACACCATATATTTT.

The chain carries TRBV19 and TRBJ2-7; 12 bases fit TRBD2. The CDR3 extends over 14 amino acids. V shed 4 bases, J shed 4 bases, and the junction held 2 bases outside the gene matches. From germline, CDR1 is LNHDA and CDR2 SQIVND (reference sequence). The CDR3 DNA reads TGTGCCAGTAGTACTAGCGGGAGGGAGTACGAGCAGTACTTC. Protein sequence: CASSTSGREYEQYF.

The rearrangement links TRBV5-4 to TRBJ2-5; 7 bases align to TRBD1. This CDR3 is 14 amino acids long. The J segment lost 5 bases and the V segment lost 4 bases, leaving 8 bases of the junction unmatched. The germline V gene encodes CDR1 SGHNT and CDR2 YYREEE (reference sequence). CDR3 sequence: CASSQQGVRETQYF. In nucleotides, the CDR3 is TGTGCCAGCAGCCAGCAGGGGGTGCGGGAGACCCAGTACTTC. Drawing the rest from reference TRBV5-4 and TRBJ2-5, the complete variable domain is ETGVTQSPTHLIKTRGQQVTLRCSSQSGHNTVSWYQQALGQGPQFIFQYYREEENGRGNFPPRFSGLQFPNYSSELNVNALELDDSALYLCASSQQGVRETQYFGPGTRLLVL.